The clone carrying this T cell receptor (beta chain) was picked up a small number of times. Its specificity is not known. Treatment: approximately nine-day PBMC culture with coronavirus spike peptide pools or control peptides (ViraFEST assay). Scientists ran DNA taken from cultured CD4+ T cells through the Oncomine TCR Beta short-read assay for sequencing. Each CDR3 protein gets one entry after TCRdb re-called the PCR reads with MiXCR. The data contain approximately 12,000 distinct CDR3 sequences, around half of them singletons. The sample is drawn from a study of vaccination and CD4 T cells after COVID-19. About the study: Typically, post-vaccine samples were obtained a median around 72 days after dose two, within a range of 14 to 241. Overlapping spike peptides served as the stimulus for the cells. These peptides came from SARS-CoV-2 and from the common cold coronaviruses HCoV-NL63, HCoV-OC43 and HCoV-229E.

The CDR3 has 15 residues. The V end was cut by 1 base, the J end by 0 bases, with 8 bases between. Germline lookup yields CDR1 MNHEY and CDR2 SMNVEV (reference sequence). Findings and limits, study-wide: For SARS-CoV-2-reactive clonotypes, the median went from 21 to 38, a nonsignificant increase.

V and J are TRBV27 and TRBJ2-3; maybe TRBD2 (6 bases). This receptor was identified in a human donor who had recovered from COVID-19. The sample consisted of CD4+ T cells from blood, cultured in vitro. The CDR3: CASSLLAGSTDTQYF. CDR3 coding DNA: TGTGCCAGCAGTTTATTGGCGGGAAGCACAGATACGCAGTATTTT.